Below, 8 T cell receptor beta chains from the same sample are listed, as sequenced in a study of T cell repertoires in cytomegalovirus infection. TCRdb redid the calling of the reads with MiXCR, one entry per CDR3 protein. Found here are 200,000 to 300,000 distinct CDR3 sequences, 6.5% of them singletons; the top ten hold about 6.3%. Sequenced material: PBMCs. The receptors were sampled from a human donor in good health (CMV status not recorded). Some clones in this sample may be carry-over from other donors' samples.

This clonotype appeared many times. The chain has TRBV4-3 and TRBJ1-6, with D perhaps TRBD1 (5 bases). The V and J ends lost 1 base and 7 bases respectively, with 11 bases between them. The germline V gene has CDR1 LGHNA and CDR2 YSLEER. There are 15 residues in the CDR3. This CDR3 reads CASSQGAQGNSPLHF. CDR3 in DNA: TGCGCCAGCAGCCAAGGGGCGCAGGGAAATTCACCCCTCCACTTT.

This clonotype was counted many times. This chain links TRBV6-2 or TRBV6-3 with TRBJ2-3, with 7 positions matching TRBD2. The ends lost 2 bases at V and 5 bases at J; junction bases unmatched: 10. Germline CDR1 and CDR2: MNHEY and SVGEGT. The CDR3 spans 16 residues. CDR3 sequence reads: CASSYPGEGPGDTQYF. The CDR3 region has the DNA TGTGCCAGCAGTTACCCCGGGGAGGGCCCGGGAGATACGCAGTATTTT.

This clonotype was observed many times. The gene calls are TRBV2 and TRBJ2-5; 8 bases are a match to TRBD2. Germline CDR1 and CDR2: SNHLY and FYNNEI. This CDR3 is 15 amino acids long. V was pared by 5 bases and J by 2 bases, with 7 bases of the junction left unmatched. The CDR3 DNA reads as TGTGCCAGCAGTCGTGCGGGGGGAGTACAAGAGACCCAGTACTTC. Translating it yields CASSRAGGVQETQYF.

A note on this clonotype: A much more abundant neighbour one base away suggests this may be a read error. CDR3 in amino acids: CASRSRGPTEKLFF. Written as DNA, the CDR3 is TGTGCCAGCCGTAGTCGGGGACCGACTGAAAAACTGTTTTTT. The chain has TRBV28 and TRBJ1-4, with a weak D call TRBD1 (5 bases). Germline V gene lookup returns CDR1 MDHEN and CDR2 SYDVKM. The CDR3 runs 14 residues. V was trimmed by 8 bases and J by 7 bases, leaving 17 bases between them.

This clonotype has ten or more counts. This rearrangement joins TRBV27 to TRBJ2-1; 9 nucleotides match TRBD2. CDR3 size: 16 residues. J lost 6 bases, V lost 6 bases, and 12 bases had no gene match. CDR1 and CDR2 (germline): MNHEY, SMNVEV (reference sequence). CDR3 sequence reads: CASRRLSGGPPNEQFF. CDR3 sequence (DNA): TGTGCCAGCAGGAGACTCAGCGGGGGGCCGCCCAATGAGCAGTTCTTC.

This clonotype was observed at least ten times. CDR3 protein: CASSFGRLGYGYTF. The CDR3 DNA reads as TGTGCCAGCAGCTTCGGGAGACTCGGCTATGGCTACACCTTC. The V and J genes are TRBV7-2 and TRBJ1-2; no definite D call. V was clipped by 3 bases and J by 4 bases, with 12 bases between them. CDR1 and CDR2 (germline): SGHTA, FQGNSA. The CDR3 runs to 14 residues.

Ten or more counts support this clonotype. V usage is TRBV20-1 and J usage is TRBJ1-5, with D possibly being TRBD1 (6 bases). This CDR3 region has 16 residues. The germline V and J ends were trimmed by 4 bases and 3 bases, with 19 bases remaining between them. Germline V gene data show CDR1 as DFQATT and CDR2 as SNEGSKA (reference sequence). CDR3 bases: TGCAGTGCTAAGGGGACACTAAGCCTACTCAATCAGCCCCAGCATTTT. Translation gives CSAKGTLSLLNQPQHF.

This clonotype was found a few times. The chain combines TRBV29-1 with TRBJ1-1; no definite D call. CDR3 length: 12 residues. Trimming removed 6 bases from V and 8 bases from J, with 16 bases in between. Germline-derived CDR1 and CDR2 are SQVTM and ANQGSEA. Written as DNA, the CDR3 is TGCAGCGTCCACCTGGTAACACTGGAAGCTTTCTTT. This codes for CSVHLVTLEAFF.